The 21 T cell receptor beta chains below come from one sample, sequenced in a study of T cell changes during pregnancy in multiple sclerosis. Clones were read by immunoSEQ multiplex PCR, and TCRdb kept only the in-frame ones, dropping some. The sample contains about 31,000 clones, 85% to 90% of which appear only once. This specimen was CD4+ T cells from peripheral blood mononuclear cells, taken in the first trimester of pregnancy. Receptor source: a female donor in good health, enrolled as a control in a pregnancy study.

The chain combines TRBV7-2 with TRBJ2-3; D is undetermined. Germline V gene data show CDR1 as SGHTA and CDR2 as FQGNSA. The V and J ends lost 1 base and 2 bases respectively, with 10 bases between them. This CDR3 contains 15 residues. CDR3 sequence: CASSLVATFTDTQYF. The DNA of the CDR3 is TGTGCCAGCAGCTTAGTTGCTACTTTCACAGATACGCAGTATTTT.

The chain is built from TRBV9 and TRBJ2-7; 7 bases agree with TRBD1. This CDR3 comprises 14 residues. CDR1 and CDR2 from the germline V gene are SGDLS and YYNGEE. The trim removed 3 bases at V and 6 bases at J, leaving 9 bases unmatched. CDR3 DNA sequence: TGTGCCAGCAGCGCCACGGACAGGCTGTCCGAGCAGTACTTC. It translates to CASSATDRLSEQYF.

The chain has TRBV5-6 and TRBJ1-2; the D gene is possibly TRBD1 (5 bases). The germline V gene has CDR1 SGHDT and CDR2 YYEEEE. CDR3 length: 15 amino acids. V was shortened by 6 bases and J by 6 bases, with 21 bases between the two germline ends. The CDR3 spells CASTSKVAGWNGYTF. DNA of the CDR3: TGTGCCAGCACCTCGAAGGTGGCAGGGTGGAATGGCTACACCTTC.

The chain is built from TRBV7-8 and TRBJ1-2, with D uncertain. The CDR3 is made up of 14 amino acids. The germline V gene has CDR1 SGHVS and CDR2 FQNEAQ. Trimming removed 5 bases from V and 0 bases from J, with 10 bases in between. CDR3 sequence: CASSPGLTNYGYTF. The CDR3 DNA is TGTGCCAGCAGCCCTGGACTGACTAACTATGGCTACACCTTC.

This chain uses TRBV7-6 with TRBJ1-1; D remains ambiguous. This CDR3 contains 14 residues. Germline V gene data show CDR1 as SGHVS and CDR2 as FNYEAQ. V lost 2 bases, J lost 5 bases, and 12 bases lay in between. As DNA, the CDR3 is TGTGCCAGCAGCTTATCCTTATCGGGGACTGAAGCTTTCTTT. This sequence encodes CASSLSLSGTEAFF.

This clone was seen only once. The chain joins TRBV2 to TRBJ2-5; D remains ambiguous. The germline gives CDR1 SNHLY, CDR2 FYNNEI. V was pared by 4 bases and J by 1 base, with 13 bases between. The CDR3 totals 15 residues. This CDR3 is CASSGERIPQETQYF. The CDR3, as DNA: TGTGCCAGCAGTGGTGAGCGTATTCCCCAAGAGACCCAGTACTTC.

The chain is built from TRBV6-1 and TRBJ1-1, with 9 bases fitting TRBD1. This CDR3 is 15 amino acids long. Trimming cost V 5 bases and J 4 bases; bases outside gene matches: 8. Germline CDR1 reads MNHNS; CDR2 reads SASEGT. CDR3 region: CASSRQGVRFTEAFF. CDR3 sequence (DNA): TGTGCCAGCAGTCGACAGGGGGTTAGATTCACTGAAGCTTTCTTT.

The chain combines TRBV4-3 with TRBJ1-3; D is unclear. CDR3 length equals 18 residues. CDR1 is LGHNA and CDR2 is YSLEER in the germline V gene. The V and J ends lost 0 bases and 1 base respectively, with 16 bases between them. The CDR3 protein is CASSQDHLRLGSGNTIYF. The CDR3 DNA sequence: TGCGCCAGCAGCCAAGATCACTTAAGGCTAGGTTCTGGAAACACCATATATTTT.

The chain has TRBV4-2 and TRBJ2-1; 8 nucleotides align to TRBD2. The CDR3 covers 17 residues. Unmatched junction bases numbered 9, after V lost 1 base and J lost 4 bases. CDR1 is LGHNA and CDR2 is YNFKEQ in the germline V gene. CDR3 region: CASSQVSGGAIYNEQFF. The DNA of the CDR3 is TGTGCCAGCAGCCAAGTTTCGGGGGGGGCCATATACAATGAGCAGTTCTTC.

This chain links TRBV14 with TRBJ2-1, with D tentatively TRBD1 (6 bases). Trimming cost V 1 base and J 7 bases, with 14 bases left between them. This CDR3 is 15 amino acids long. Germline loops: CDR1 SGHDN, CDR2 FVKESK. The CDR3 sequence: CASSQGQGLWNEQFF. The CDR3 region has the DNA TGTGCCAGCAGCCAAGGGCAGGGGTTGTGGAATGAGCAGTTCTTC.

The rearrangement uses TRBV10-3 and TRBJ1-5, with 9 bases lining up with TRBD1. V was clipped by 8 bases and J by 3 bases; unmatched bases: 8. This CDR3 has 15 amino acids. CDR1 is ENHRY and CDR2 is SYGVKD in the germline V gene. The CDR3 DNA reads TGTGCCATCGCCCAGACAGGGGGTGACAATCAGCCCCAGCATTTT. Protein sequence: CAIAQTGGDNQPQHF.

CDR3 amino acids: CASSESERGRREQYF. The CDR3 nucleotides are TGTGCCAGCAGTGAATCAGAAAGGGGGCGTCGAGAGCAGTACTTC. The V call is TRBV25-1, the J call TRBJ2-7; TRBD1 matches 7 bases. The J segment lost 7 bases and the V segment lost 1 base, leaving 10 bases of the junction unmatched. The CDR3 has 15 amino acids. The V gene's germline CDR1 is MGHDK and CDR2 SYGVNS.

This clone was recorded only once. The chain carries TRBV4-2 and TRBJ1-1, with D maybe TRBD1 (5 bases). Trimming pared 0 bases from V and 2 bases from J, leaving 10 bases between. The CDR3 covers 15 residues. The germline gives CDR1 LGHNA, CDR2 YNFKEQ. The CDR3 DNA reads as TGTGCCAGCAGCCAAGAGTCAGGACAAAACACTGAAGCTTTCTTT. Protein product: CASSQESGQNTEAFF.

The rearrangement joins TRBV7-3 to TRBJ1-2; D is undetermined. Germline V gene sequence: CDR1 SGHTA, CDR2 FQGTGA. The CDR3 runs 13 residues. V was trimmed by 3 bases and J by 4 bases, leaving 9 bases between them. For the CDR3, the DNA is TGTGCCAGCAGCTTGACCTCAGGCTATGGCTACACCTTC. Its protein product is CASSLTSGYGYTF.

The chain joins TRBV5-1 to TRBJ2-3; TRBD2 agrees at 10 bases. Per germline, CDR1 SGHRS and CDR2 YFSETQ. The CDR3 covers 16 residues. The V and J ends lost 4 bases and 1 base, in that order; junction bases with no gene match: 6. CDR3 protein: CASSLGTSVRTDTQYF. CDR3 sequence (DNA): TGCGCCAGCAGCCTCGGGACTAGCGTTCGCACAGATACGCAGTATTTT.

This CDR3 reads CASSKRTSGGLETQYF. DNA of the CDR3: TGTGCCAGCAGCAAACGGACTAGCGGGGGGCTAGAGACCCAGTACTTC. The chain couples TRBV7-2 to TRBJ2-5; 14 bases match TRBD2. Trimming cost V 5 bases and J 4 bases; bases outside gene matches: 6. The CDR3 consists of 16 residues. CDR1 is SGHTA, CDR2 FQGNSA, per germline.

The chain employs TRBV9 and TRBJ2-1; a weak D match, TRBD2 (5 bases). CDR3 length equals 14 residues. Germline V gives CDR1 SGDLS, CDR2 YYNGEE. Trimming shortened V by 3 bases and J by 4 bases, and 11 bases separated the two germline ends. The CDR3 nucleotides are TGTGCCAGCAGCGCTCAGTGGACTTACAATGAGCAGTTCTTC. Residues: CASSAQWTYNEQFF.

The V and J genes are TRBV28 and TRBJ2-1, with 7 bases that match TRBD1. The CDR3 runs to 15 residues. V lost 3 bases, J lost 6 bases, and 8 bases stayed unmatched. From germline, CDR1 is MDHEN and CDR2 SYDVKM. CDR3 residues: CASSFEGAPSNEQFF. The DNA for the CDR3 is TGTGCCAGCAGTTTTGAGGGGGCACCTTCCAATGAGCAGTTCTTC.

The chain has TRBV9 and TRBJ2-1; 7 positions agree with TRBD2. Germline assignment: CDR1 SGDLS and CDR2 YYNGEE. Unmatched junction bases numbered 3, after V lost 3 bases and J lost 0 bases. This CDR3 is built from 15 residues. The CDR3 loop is CASSARGNSYNEQFF. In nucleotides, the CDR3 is TGTGCCAGCAGCGCGCGGGGGAACTCCTACAATGAGCAGTTCTTC.

This chain's CDR3 is CAWSIRGQGYGYTF. The DNA for the CDR3 is TGTGCCTGGAGTATACGGGGACAGGGGTATGGCTACACCTTC. The chain employs TRBV30 and TRBJ1-2; 10 bases agree with TRBD1. Per germline, CDR1 GTSNPN and CDR2 SVGIG (reference sequence). The CDR3 consists of 14 residues. V lost 2 bases, J lost 5 bases, and 5 bases stayed unmatched.

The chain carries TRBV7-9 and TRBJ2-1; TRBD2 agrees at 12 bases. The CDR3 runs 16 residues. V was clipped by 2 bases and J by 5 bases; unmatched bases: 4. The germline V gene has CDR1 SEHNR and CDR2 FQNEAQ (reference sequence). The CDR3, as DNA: TGTGCCAGCAGCTTACCTACTAGCGGGGGGAACAATGAGCAGTTCTTC. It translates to CASSLPTSGGNNEQFF. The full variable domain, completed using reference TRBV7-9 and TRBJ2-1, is DTGVSQNPRHKITKRGQNVTFRCDPISEHNRLYWYRQTLGQGPEFLTYFQNEAQLEKSRLLSDRFSAERPKGSFSTLEIQRTEQGDSAMYLCASSLPTSGGNNEQFFGPGTRLTVL.